This TCR beta chain emerged from a study of blood T cells in healthy people across ages. Sample-barcoded 5' priming and a J-beta primer mix drove a second PCR of 7 to 11 cycles. From the 5' RACE reads, TCRdb called clonotypes with MiXCR, one entry per CDR3 protein. The sample holds 1.5 million to 2 million distinct CDR3 sequences; roughly 27% are singletons and the top ten take about 7.7%. Broader study findings: Conclusively comparing naive with antigen-experienced cells was impossible with unsorted PBMCs. Observed TCR beta diversity per million T cells went down as age went up. This fall followed a roughly linear course with age.

CDR1 is LGHDT and CDR2 is YNNKEL in the germline V gene (reference sequence). The V and J ends lost 1 base and 2 bases, in that order; junction bases with no gene match: 4. The CDR3 is 17 residues long. This clonotype was observed many times. Its antigen is not known. Sequencing used blood. The gene calls are TRBV3-1 and TRBJ2-6, with TRBD1 identical over 8 bases. The sequence derives from a woman in her thirties in good health. The CDR3 protein is CASSQGTGHAGANVLTF. The CDR3 DNA reads as TGTGCCAGCAGCCAAGGGACAGGGCACGCTGGGGCCAACGTCCTGACTTTC.